This TCR beta chain is drawn from a study of blood T cell repertoires in COVID-19. At the level of the study: From T cells, B-cell-depleted T cells, or PBMCs came the material, which was cDNA or gDNA.

Seattle researchers signed up patients amid active infection and tracked them longitudinally. Germline V gene lookup returns CDR1 SGHTA and CDR2 FQGTGA. CDR3 length: 15 amino acids. V shed 4 bases, J shed 3 bases, and the junction held 7 bases outside the gene matches. Authors' data handling: Reference gene primer amplification gave estimated nucleated cell counts. This table comes from immunoSEQ multiplex PCR, and its TCRdb copy is limited to in-frame clones, with some not included. From that table come the V and J calls and clone size; the DNA was used to work out D and trimming. The sample comprises some 300,000 clones, 80% to 90% of which are singletons, and over 5.5% rests with the top ten. This clone was observed a single time.

Input material: peripheral blood. The rearrangement uses TRBV7-3 and TRBJ2-3, with TRBD1 matching 7 bases. The TCR originated in a woman in her fifties or sixties with COVID-19, enrolled during active disease. CDR3 region: CASSSRPGGTDTQYF. The CDR3 nucleotides read TGTGCCAGCAGCTCACGGCCAGGGGGTACAGATACGCAGTATTTT.